Listed here are 5 T cell receptor beta chains from one sample, sequenced in a study of Tregs in tolerant kidney transplant recipients. Mixed chimerism was transient after nonmyeloablative marrow transplants from related graft donors. The assay was immunoSEQ multiplex PCR, and TCRdb's table has in-frame clones only and misses some. The table records tens of thousands of clones, under 95% of them present only once. This specimen was CD4+ T cells from blood (PBMCs), taken 12 months after the transplant. All receptors come from a human patient who received a combined kidney and bone marrow transplant. Certain T cells may be donor cells from the graft.

Remarks on this clone: The identical CDR3 is also encoded by other nucleotide sequences in the sample. The gene calls are TRBV2 and TRBJ1-6, with a possible D match to TRBD1 (5 bases). Trimming cost V 3 bases and J 13 bases, with 19 bases left between them. The V gene's germline CDR1 is SNHLY and CDR2 FYNNEI. The CDR3 is made up of 15 amino acids. The CDR3 region is CASSDFGVGASPLHF. The CDR3 nucleotides are TGTGCCAGCAGTGACTTTGGGGTAGGGGCTTCCCCCCTCCACTTT.

This chain joins TRBV5-5 and TRBJ2-1; the match to TRBD1 covers 7 bases. V dropped 4 bases and J dropped 4; count of bases not matched to a gene: 2. This CDR3 spans 13 amino acids. Germline lookup yields CDR1 SGHKS and CDR2 YYEKEE (reference sequence). The CDR3 spells CASSTDRYNEQFF. The CDR3 coding sequence is TGTGCCAGCAGCACGGACAGGTACAATGAGCAGTTCTTC.

The chain is built from TRBV30 and TRBJ2-3, with 8 bases lining up with TRBD2. V shed 3 bases, J shed 6 bases, and the junction held 8 bases outside the gene matches. Germline values: CDR1 GTSNPN, CDR2 SVGIG (reference sequence). CDR3 length: 14 amino acids. The CDR3 sequence is CAWSQAGTRDTQYF. The CDR3 DNA follows: TGTGCCTGGAGCCAAGCCGGGACTAGGGATACGCAGTATTTT.

The chain combines TRBV7-9 with TRBJ1-1; TRBD1 is a possible D gene (6 bases). V lost 5 bases and J lost 5, with 18 bases in between. The CDR3 is 15 amino acids. Germline V gene sequence: CDR1 SEHNR, CDR2 FQNEAQ (reference sequence). In DNA form, the CDR3 reads TGTGCCAGCAGCCGTACTACAGGGAAGGCGACTGAAGCTTTCTTT. Amino acid sequence: CASSRTTGKATEAFF.

V gene TRBV6-6 combines with J gene TRBJ2-7; 10 bases map to TRBD2. CDR1 MNHNY and CDR2 SVGAGI come from the germline V gene (reference sequence). The CDR3 consists of 15 residues. After removal of 6 bases from V and 7 bases from J, the junction contained 12 bases not matched to a gene. The CDR3 nucleotides are TGTGCCAGCAGCTTAAGCGGGAGGGCCTATGGGGAGCAGTACTTC. The encoded protein is CASSLSGRAYGEQYF.